The rows below give T cell receptor beta chains drawn from one sample of a study of identifying expanded T cells in peripheral blood. Method: immunoSEQ multiplex PCR; TCRdb's copy keeps in-frame clones and lacks some. The table shows around 120,000 clones, with about 86% occurring only once. The sequenced material came from blood. The receptors come from a person aged 18 to 70 in good health. The CDR3 runs from the conserved cysteine through the conserved F or W.

j_call	v_call	cdr3_aa
TRBJ1-1	TRBV5-1	CASKVARNTEAFF
TRBJ1-5	TRBV7-8	CASSLGSLNQPQHF
TRBJ2-2	TRBV6-1	CASSEGAAQTGELFF
TRBJ1-1	TRBV4-1	CASSQGRQGHREAFF
TRBJ2-7	TRBV7-2	CASSFGDRPYEQYF
TRBJ1-4	TRBV5-1	CASSPTGATNEKLFF
TRBJ1-2	TRBV29-1	CSAMTGAYGYTF
TRBJ1-2	TRBV5-1	CASSPTWTEGYTF
TRBJ1-2	TRBV18	CASSPPGGTRDYGYTF
TRBJ1-2	TRBV6-1	CASSERVGRDYGYTF
TRBJ2-3	TRBV30	CAWSVGTQYF
TRBJ1-1	TRBV7-3	CASSLLGGGTEAFF
TRBJ2-7	TRBV7-6	CASSGLGGPPYEQYF
TRBJ2-1	TRBV5-4	CASSPGSSGTYNEQFF
TRBJ2-7	TRBV28	CASSLPGTASLGEQYF
TRBJ2-7	TRBV5-6	CASSPWRELYYEQYF
TRBJ1-1	TRBV14	CASSQRPGVGTEAFF
TRBJ2-6	TRBV7-2	CASSLRIGTGANVLTF
TRBJ1-4	TRBV28	CASSARTTNEKLFF
TRBJ2-4	TRBV18	CASSPPFSRQGNIQYF
TRBJ2-1	TRBV23-1	CASSQFPWRQGPYNEQFF
TRBJ1-1	TRBV7-9	CASSLAADRGTEAFF
TRBJ2-1	TRBV6-1	CASSEEGLDGEQFF
TRBJ1-4	TRBV5-5	CASSSGVHATNEKLFF
TRBJ2-2	TRBV7-9	CASSFLGLAGVSGELFF
TRBJ2-7	TRBV28	CASSPTWQDYNEQYF
TRBJ1-3	TRBV30	CAWRSGPLGNTIYF
TRBJ2-1	TRBV18	CASSPQPSGLNNEQFF
TRBJ2-7	TRBV2	CASTSDSPARYEQYF
TRBJ2-4	TRBV4-3	CASSQEENIQYF
TRBJ2-7	TRBV27	CASRRLAGVDEQYF
TRBJ1-5	TRBV28	CASSSLEGGTDNQPQHF
TRBJ2-3	TRBV5-1	CASSLQGREPDTQYF
TRBJ1-6	TRBV30	CAWKLGTLLNSPLHF
TRBJ1-6	TRBV14	CASSQVRSPLHF
TRBJ2-3	TRBV5-4	CASSFARGRDTQYF
TRBJ2-2	TRBV6-6	CASNFPGRSGELFF
TRBJ2-1	TRBV4-2	CASSQGTSGRSSYNEQFF
TRBJ2-3	TRBV16	CASSHLTGGEDTQYF
TRBJ2-7	TRBV15	CATSSRQGSTYEQYF
TRBJ1-3	TRBV5-1	CASSLGHTIYF
TRBJ2-1	TRBV28	CASLKRGGQMAYNEQFF
TRBJ2-3	TRBV5-1	CASSAHPLGGSGAQDTQYF
TRBJ2-1	TRBV29-1	CSVEEHVIGLNEQFF
TRBJ2-1	TRBV7-8	CASSLVSASHNEQFF
TRBJ2-7	TRBV6-1	CASSPGVAYEQYF
TRBJ2-1	TRBV4-2	CASSQGHSGGWDEQFF
TRBJ2-7	TRBV7-9	CASSHLSARTGFPYEQYF
TRBJ2-1	TRBV29-1	CSVPKSGGRDNEQFF
TRBJ2-3	TRBV14	CASSPLAGSSSTDTQYF
TRBJ2-7	TRBV20-1	CSASYYEQYF
TRBJ1-6	TRBV9	CASSVDGSYNSPLHF
TRBJ2-1	TRBV18	CASSPPLAPSYNEQFF
TRBJ1-4	TRBV28	CASSSGVTNEKLFF
TRBJ2-7	TRBV6-5	CASSYSAGGGEQYF
TRBJ1-3	TRBV11-2	CASSFTIGVSSGNTIYF
TRBJ2-6	TRBV18	CASSPSGRSSGANVLTF